This TCR beta chain came from a study of blood T cell repertoires in COVID-19. Study details: Acute and convalescent COVID-19 samples came from the United States, Italy and Spain. The cDNA or gDNA used as material had been derived from T cells, B-cell-depleted T cells, or PBMCs.

Authors' analysis steps: It was from reference gene primer amplification that nucleated cell counts were estimated. Profiled with immunoSEQ multiplex PCR; TCRdb holds only in-frame clones, not every one. The D gene and trimming were derived from the DNA, and the V and J assignments and clone size from that table. This table holds roughly 200,000 clones, around 90% found once. Germline-derived CDR1 and CDR2 are SGHRS and YFSETQ. The CDR3 runs 14 residues. Trimming took off 0 bases at V and 6 bases at J, with 13 bases between the two ends. The chain has TRBV5-1 and TRBJ2-7; a weak D match, TRBD1 (6 bases). Sequenced input: peripheral blood. The clonotype was recovered from a woman under 30 who had recovered from COVID-19. The CDR3 DNA follows: TGCGCCAGCAGCTTGGGGCAGGGGAAGGGCGAGCAGTACTTC. Translation gives CASSLGQGKGEQYF.